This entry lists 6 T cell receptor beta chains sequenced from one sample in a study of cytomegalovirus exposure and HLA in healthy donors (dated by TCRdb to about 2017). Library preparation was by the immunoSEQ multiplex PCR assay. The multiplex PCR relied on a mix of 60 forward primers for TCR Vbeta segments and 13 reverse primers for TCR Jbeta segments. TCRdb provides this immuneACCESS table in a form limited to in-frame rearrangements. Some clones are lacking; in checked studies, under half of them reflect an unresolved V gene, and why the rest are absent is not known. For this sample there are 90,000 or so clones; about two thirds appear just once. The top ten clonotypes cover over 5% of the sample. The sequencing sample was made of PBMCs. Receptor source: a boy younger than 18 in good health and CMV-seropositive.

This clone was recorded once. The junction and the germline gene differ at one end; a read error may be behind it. The CDR3 bases are TGTGCCAGCAGTGGAACGGGACAGGGGAATTCACCCCTCAACTTT. It codes for CASSGTGQGNSPLNF. This sequence joins TRBV6-1 and TRBJ1-6; 10 bases are a match to TRBD1. Germline V CDR1 and CDR2: MNHNS, SASEGT. The CDR3 is 15 residues long.

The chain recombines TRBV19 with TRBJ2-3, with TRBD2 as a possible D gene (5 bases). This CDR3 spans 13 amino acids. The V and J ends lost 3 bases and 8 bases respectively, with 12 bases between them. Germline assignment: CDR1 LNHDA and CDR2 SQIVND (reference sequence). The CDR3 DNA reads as TGTGCCAGTAGTATGGCAGCGGTGACTACGCAGTATTTT. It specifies CASSMAAVTTQYF.

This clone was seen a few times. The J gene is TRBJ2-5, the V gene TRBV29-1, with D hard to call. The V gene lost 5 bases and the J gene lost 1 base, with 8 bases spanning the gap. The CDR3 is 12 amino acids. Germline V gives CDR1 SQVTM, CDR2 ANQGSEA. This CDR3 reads CSVLVAQETQYF. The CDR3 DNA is TGCAGCGTTTTGGTAGCCCAAGAGACCCAGTACTTC.

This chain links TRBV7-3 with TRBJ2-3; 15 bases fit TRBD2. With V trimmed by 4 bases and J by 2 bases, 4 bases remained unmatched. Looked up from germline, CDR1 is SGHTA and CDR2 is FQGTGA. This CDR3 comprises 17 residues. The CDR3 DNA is TGTGCCAGCAGCTCCGGACTAGCGGGGGGGAACACAGATACGCAGTATTTT. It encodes CASSSGLAGGNTDTQYF.

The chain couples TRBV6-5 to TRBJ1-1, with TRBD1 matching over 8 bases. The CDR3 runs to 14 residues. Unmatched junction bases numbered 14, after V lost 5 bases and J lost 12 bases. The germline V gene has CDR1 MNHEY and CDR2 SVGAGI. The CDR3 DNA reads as TGTGCCAGCAGTCAGACAGGGGCCTTTTTGAAGACTTTCTTT. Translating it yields CASSQTGAFLKTFF.

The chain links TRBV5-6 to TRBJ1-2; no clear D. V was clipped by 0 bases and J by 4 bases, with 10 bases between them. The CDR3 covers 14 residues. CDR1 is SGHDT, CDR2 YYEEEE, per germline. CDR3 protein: CASSLGGTVYGYTF. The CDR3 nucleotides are TGTGCCAGCAGCTTGGGAGGAACTGTCTATGGCTACACCTTC. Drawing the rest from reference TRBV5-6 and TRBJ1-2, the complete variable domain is DAGVTQSPTHLIKTRGQQVTLRCSPKSGHDTVSWYQQALGQGPQFIFQYYEEEERQRGNFPDRFSGHQFPNYSSELNVNALLLGDSALYLCASSLGGTVYGYTFGSGTRLTVV.